Following are 13 T cell receptor beta chains from one sample sequenced in a study of blood T cell repertoires in COVID-19. Libraries were prepared by immunoSEQ multiplex PCR; TCRdb keeps only in-frame clonotypes and omits some of them. The sample holds about 170,000 clones, approximately 83% seen once. Sequenced material: peripheral blood. The receptor source for this set is a human donor with acute or convalescent COVID-19. The donor label of this sample is uncertain.

This chain joins TRBV28 and TRBJ2-6; D may be TRBD2 (6 bases). Germline CDR1 MDHEN, CDR2 SYDVKM. This CDR3 is 15 amino acids long. Trimming stripped 5 bases from V and 3 bases from J, with 11 bases between. For the CDR3, the DNA is TGTGCCAGCAGTACCTTCGGGAGTGGGGCCAACGTCCTGACTTTC. Translating gives CASSTFGSGANVLTF.

On this clone itself: A single base separates this from a much larger clone, so it may be a read error. This CDR3 is CASSFDRGNSPLHF. The CDR3 DNA follows: TGTGCCAGCAGCTTTGACAGGGGAAATTCACCCCTCCACTTT. This chain links TRBV5-4 with TRBJ1-6; 8 bases line up with TRBD1. V dropped 2 bases and J dropped 7; count of bases not matched to a gene: 2. The CDR3 totals 14 residues. Germline loops: CDR1 SGHNT, CDR2 YYREEE (reference sequence). Full variable domain (missing parts from reference TRBV5-4 and TRBJ1-6): ETGVTQSPTHLIKTRGQQVTLRCSSQSGHNTVSWYQQALGQGPQFIFQYYREEENGRGNFPPRFSGLQFPNYSSELNVNALELDDSALYLCASSFDRGNSPLHFGNGTRLTVT.

V and J are TRBV28 and TRBJ1-2; TRBD1 matches at 9 bases. V was clipped by 5 bases and J by 6 bases; unmatched bases: 10. Looked up from germline, CDR1 is MDHEN and CDR2 is SYDVKM. This CDR3 spans 15 amino acids. CDR3 sequence: CASSLSTRQGDGYTF. The CDR3 coding sequence is TGTGCCAGCAGTCTCTCCACCCGACAGGGGGATGGCTACACCTTC.

The CDR3 DNA sequence: TGTGCCAGCAGCCCCCCTGGCGGAAAACCCTACAATGAGCAGTTCTTC. Translation: CASSPPGGKPYNEQFF. The chain combines TRBV11-3 with TRBJ2-1, with D hard to call. V lost 5 bases and J 2 bases, leaving 16 bases between the germline ends. Germline V gene sequence: CDR1 SGHNT, CDR2 YENEEA. This CDR3 comprises 16 residues.

In DNA, the CDR3 is TGTGCCAGCAGCGTCTACGGGACTAGCGGAGATACGCAGTATTTT. It codes for CASSVYGTSGDTQYF. The chain links TRBV7-2 to TRBJ2-3, with 11 bases that match TRBD2. The V segment lost 5 bases and the J segment 5 bases; nucleotides outside the gene matches: 6. The CDR3 runs 15 residues. Germline assignment: CDR1 SGHTA and CDR2 FQGNSA.

The V call is TRBV7-8, the J call TRBJ2-3, with 12 bases lining up with TRBD2. Germline V gives CDR1 SGHVS, CDR2 FQNEAQ. V shed 5 bases, J shed 6 bases, and the junction held 6 bases outside the gene matches. The length of the CDR3 is 15 residues. CDR3: CASSTSGTSGDTQYF. CDR3 bases: TGTGCCAGCAGCACCTCCGGGACTAGCGGGGATACGCAGTATTTT.

Concerning this clone: An end of the junction differs from the germline gene, which may be a read error. This chain joins TRBV12-3 or TRBV12-4 and TRBJ1-2, with D possibly matching TRBD1 (6 bases). This CDR3 contains 12 residues. CDR3 sequence: CASSPRNTGTPF. The CDR3, as DNA: TGTGCCAGCAGTCCCCGAAACACCGGGACACCCTTC.

The V gene is TRBV2, the J gene TRBJ1-6; the match to TRBD1 covers 8 bases. The CDR3 extends over 18 amino acids. Germline CDR1 and CDR2: SNHLY and FYNNEI. J gave up 3 bases and V 5 bases, and 12 bases lay outside the gene matches. The CDR3 DNA follows: TGTGCCAGCAGTTCTGGACAGGGTGGGTTCCTCTATAATTCACCCCTCCACTTT. This codes for CASSSGQGGFLYNSPLHF.

The chain joins TRBV7-2 to TRBJ2-2; 9 bases are a match to TRBD2. The germline V gene has CDR1 SGHTA and CDR2 FQGNSA. This CDR3 is built from 19 residues. V shed 5 bases, J shed 0 bases, and the junction held 13 bases outside the gene matches. The CDR3 nucleotides are TGTGCCAGCAGCCTCAGGCCCCTCCGACTAGCGGCGAACACCGGGGAGCTGTTTTTT. Translation: CASSLRPLRLAANTGELFF. Supplemented by reference TRBV7-2 and TRBJ2-2, the full variable domain reads GAGVSQSPSNKVTEKGKDVELRCDPISGHTALYWYRQSLGQGLEFLIYFQGNSAPDKSGLPSDRFSAERTGGSVSTLTIQRTQQEDSAVYLCASSLRPLRLAANTGELFFGEGSRLTVL.

The chain carries TRBV29-1 and TRBJ2-2; D ambiguous. Per germline, CDR1 SQVTM and CDR2 ANQGSEA. V was pared by 3 bases and J by 0 bases, with 11 bases between. The CDR3 loop spans 15 amino acids. CDR3: CSVDKWSANTGELFF. In DNA, the CDR3 is TGCAGCGTTGATAAGTGGAGCGCGAACACCGGGGAGCTGTTTTTT.

This rearrangement joins TRBV30 to TRBJ2-1; D unresolved. V lost 2 bases and J lost 3, with 8 bases in between. Germline CDR1 reads GTSNPN; CDR2 reads SVGIG (reference sequence). The CDR3 is 13 residues long. The CDR3 region has the DNA TGTGCCTGGAGTACCAACAGCTACAATGAGCAGTTCTTC. Translating gives CAWSTNSYNEQFF. Drawing the rest from reference TRBV30 and TRBJ2-1, the complete variable domain is SQTIHQWPATLVQPVGSPLSLECTVEGTSNPNLYWYRQAAGRGLQLLFYSVGIGQISSEVPQNLSASRPQDRQFILSSKKLLLSDSGFYLCAWSTNSYNEQFFGPGTRLTVL.

A few counts support this clone. The J gene is TRBJ2-1, the V gene TRBV4-1; 10 bases are a match to TRBD1. Germline CDR1 is MGHRA and CDR2 is YSYEKL. With 1 base clipped from V and 7 bases from J, the junction kept 16 bases outside the gene matches. The CDR3 contains 19 residues. The CDR3 protein is CASSQVGRQRRQGANEQFF. CDR3 DNA sequence: TGCGCCAGCAGCCAAGTCGGTCGACAGCGGAGACAGGGGGCGAATGAGCAGTTCTTC.

The gene calls are TRBV4-1 and TRBJ1-2, with 8 bases that match TRBD1. CDR3 length equals 13 residues. Per the germline V gene, CDR1 is MGHRA and CDR2 is YSYEKL. Trimming at V came to 5 bases and at J to 7 bases, leaving 6 bases not matched to a gene. The CDR3 spells CASSIDRGGGYTF. CDR3 DNA sequence: TGCGCCAGCAGCATTGACAGGGGAGGTGGCTACACCTTC.